This TCR beta chain was retrieved from a study of regulatory T cells in long-lasting Graves disease. The wider study: Antithyroid drugs had been given to newly diagnosed Graves' patients for under 3 months. General observations from the study: Relative to new patients (around 1,000), persistent patients exhibited greater sharing of public clonotypes (2,741). Favored gene segments in persistent disease were TRBV28, TRBJ1-2 and TRBJ2-5.

Time point here: newly diagnosed GD, antithyroid drugs for less than 3 months. Extracted RNA from PBMCs served as the source of the TCR library. The table lists this clonotype with many counts. The antigen is unknown. The V gene's germline CDR1 is GTSNPN and CDR2 SVGIG (reference sequence). Trimming cost V 2 bases and J 3 bases; bases outside gene matches: 7. The CDR3 length is 16 residues. The TCR beta library used iRepertoire HTBI primers with Arm-PCR amplification of CDR3. TCRdb re-derived calls from the multiplex PCR reads in MiXCR, one entry per CDR3 protein. The sample has roughly 430,000 distinct CDR3 sequences, roughly 15% seen once. Another study also made use of these data, one on T cells in Graves' hyperthyroidism and ophthalmopathy.

Source: peripheral blood mononuclear cells (PBMCs), taken at new diagnosis, from a patient treated with antithyroid drugs. The chain links TRBV30 to TRBJ2-2; 9 bases align to TRBD1. The clonotype comes from a woman aged 25 to 39 with Graves disease. The CDR3, as DNA: TGTGCCTGGAGTCCAAGGGGACAGGGATACACCGGGGAGCTGTTTTTT. Its protein is CAWSPRGQGYTGELFF. The full variable domain, its missing parts supplied by reference TRBV30 and TRBJ2-2, is SQTIHQWPATLVQPVGSPLSLECTVEGTSNPNLYWYRQAAGRGLQLLFYSVGIGQISSEVPQNLSASRPQDRQFILSSKKLLLSDSGFYLCAWSPRGQGYTGELFFGEGSRLTVL.